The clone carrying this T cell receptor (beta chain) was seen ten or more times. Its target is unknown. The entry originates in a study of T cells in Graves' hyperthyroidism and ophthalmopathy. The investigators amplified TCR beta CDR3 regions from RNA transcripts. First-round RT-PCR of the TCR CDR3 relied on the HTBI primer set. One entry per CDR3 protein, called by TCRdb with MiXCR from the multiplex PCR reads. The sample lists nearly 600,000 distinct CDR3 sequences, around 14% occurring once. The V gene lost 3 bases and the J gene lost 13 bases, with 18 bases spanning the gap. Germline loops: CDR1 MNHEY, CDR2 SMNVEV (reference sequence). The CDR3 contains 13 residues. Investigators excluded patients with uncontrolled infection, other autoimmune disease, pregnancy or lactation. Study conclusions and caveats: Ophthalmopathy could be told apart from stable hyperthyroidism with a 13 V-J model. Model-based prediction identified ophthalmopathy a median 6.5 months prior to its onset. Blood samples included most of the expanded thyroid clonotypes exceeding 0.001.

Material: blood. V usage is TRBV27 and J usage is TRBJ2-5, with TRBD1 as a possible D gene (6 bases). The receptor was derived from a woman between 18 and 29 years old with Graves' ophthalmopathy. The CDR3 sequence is CASSFTGTVNLYF. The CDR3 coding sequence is TGTGCCAGCAGTTTTACAGGGACCGTAAACTTGTACTTC.